Listed below are T cell receptor beta chains from one sample, sequenced in a study of identical twins. TCRdb itself ran the 5' RACE reads through MiXCR, one entry per CDR3 protein. The table has 400,000 to 550,000 distinct CDR3 sequences, less than 25% seen once. The same data also contributed to another study, on T cells expressing NK-cell markers.

Sequenced input: CD4+ T cells sorted from blood. These receptors were obtained from a young woman in good health. The CDR3 runs from the conserved cysteine through the conserved F or W. D genes are given only for firm matches. Part of the rows lack a size; the others show once, few, many or a class for expanded clones.

V gene: TRBV25-1; J gene: TRBJ2-5; clone size: few; D gene: NA; CDR3 DNA: TGTGCCAGCAGTGAGGGCGTTGTGACCCAGTACTTC; CDR3 protein: CASSEGVVTQYF
V gene: TRBV3-1; J gene: TRBJ1-2; clone size: NA; D gene: NA; CDR3 DNA: TGTGCCAGCAGCCAGGTCGATCAGACGGTCTATGGCTACACCTTC; CDR3 protein: CASSQVDQTVYGYTF
V gene: TRBV12-3/TRBV12-4; J gene: TRBJ1-1; clone size: many; D gene: NA; CDR3 DNA: TGTGCCAGCAGTCCTCAGGGGAACACTGAAGCTTTCTTT; CDR3 protein: CASSPQGNTEAFF
V gene: TRBV5-1; J gene: TRBJ2-7; clone size: few; D gene: TRBD1; CDR3 DNA: TGCGCCAGCAGCCTGGTGGGACAGGGGATCTACGAGCAGTACTTC; CDR3 protein: CASSLVGQGIYEQYF
V gene: TRBV12-3/TRBV12-4; J gene: TRBJ1-2; clone size: few; D gene: NA; CDR3 DNA: TGTGCCAGCAGTTTAGCTGGAGGAGGTGGCTACACCTTC; CDR3 protein: CASSLAGGGGYTF
V gene: TRBV6-5; J gene: TRBJ2-4; clone size: NA; D gene: TRBD2; CDR3 DNA: TGTGCCAGCAGTTACTCGCGGGAGTGGGGAAACATTCAGTACTTC; CDR3 protein: CASSYSREWGNIQYF
V gene: TRBV25-1; J gene: TRBJ2-7; clone size: NA; D gene: NA; CDR3 DNA: TGTGCCAGCAGTGAATGGACATACGAGCAGTACTTC; CDR3 protein: CASSEWTYEQYF
V gene: TRBV20-1; J gene: TRBJ2-1; clone size: NA; D gene: TRBD2; CDR3 DNA: TGCAGTGCTAGCGACCGGAGGACTAGCGGGAGGGCCCTCTACAATGAGCAGTTCTTC; CDR3 protein: CSASDRRTSGRALYNEQFF
V gene: TRBV29-1; J gene: TRBJ2-1; clone size: many; D gene: NA; CDR3 DNA: TGCAGCATTATAGGGGAGGCCTACAATGAGCAGTTCTTC; CDR3 protein: CSIIGEAYNEQFF
V gene: TRBV5-1; J gene: TRBJ2-7; clone size: NA; D gene: TRBD1; CDR3 DNA: TGCGCCAGCAGCTTGGGTTTGAGGGACAGTTCCTACGAGCAGTACTTC; CDR3 protein: CASSLGLRDSSYEQYF
V gene: TRBV12-3/TRBV12-4; J gene: TRBJ2-2; clone size: many; D gene: NA; CDR3 DNA: TGTGCCAGCAGTTTGCTGGTGAACACCGGGGAGCTGTTTTTT; CDR3 protein: CASSLLVNTGELFF
V gene: TRBV19; J gene: TRBJ2-1; clone size: NA; D gene: TRBD1; CDR3 DNA: TGTGCCAGTAGCACCTTGGGGGACAGGTACAACAATGAGCAGTTCTTC; CDR3 protein: CASSTLGDRYNNEQFF
V gene: TRBV20-1; J gene: TRBJ2-7; clone size: NA; D gene: TRBD1; CDR3 DNA: TGCAGTGCTGGAATTCTTACAGGGGACGGCTACGAGCAGTACTTC; CDR3 protein: CSAGILTGDGYEQYF
V gene: TRBV20-1; J gene: TRBJ2-5; clone size: NA; D gene: TRBD2; CDR3 DNA: TGCAGTGCTAGGGGACTAGCGGGAGCGTTAAGGGAGACCCAGTACTTC; CDR3 protein: CSARGLAGALRETQYF
V gene: TRBV2; J gene: TRBJ2-3; clone size: NA; D gene: NA; CDR3 DNA: TGTGCCAGCAGTACAGGGTCTAGCACAGATACGCAGTATTTT; CDR3 protein: CASSTGSSTDTQYF
V gene: TRBV20-1; J gene: TRBJ2-3; clone size: NA; D gene: NA; CDR3 DNA: TGCAGTGCTAGTACCAGCGGTGGGCAGGGTACGCAGTATTTT; CDR3 protein: CSASTSGGQGTQYF
V gene: TRBV10-3; J gene: TRBJ2-7; clone size: NA; D gene: NA; CDR3 DNA: TGTGCCATCAGAATTCAGGGGAACGACGAGCAGTACTTC; CDR3 protein: CAIRIQGNDEQYF
V gene: TRBV6-1; J gene: TRBJ2-2; clone size: NA; D gene: TRBD1; CDR3 DNA: TGTGCCAGCAGGGAACAGGGGGCGACCGGGGAGCTGTTTTTT; CDR3 protein: CASREQGATGELFF
V gene: TRBV18; J gene: TRBJ2-7; clone size: few; D gene: NA; CDR3 DNA: TGTGCCAGCTCACCACCTAACGGCGAGCAGTACTTC; CDR3 protein: CASSPPNGEQYF
V gene: TRBV20-1; J gene: TRBJ2-7; clone size: NA; D gene: NA; CDR3 DNA: TGCAGTGCTAGAGGAAGCAGGACCTCCTACGAGCAGTACTTC; CDR3 protein: CSARGSRTSYEQYF
V gene: TRBV4-3; J gene: TRBJ2-7; clone size: few; D gene: NA; CDR3 DNA: TGCGCCAGCAGCCAAGGTGTACAGTTTCTAGAGCAGTACTTC; CDR3 protein: CASSQGVQFLEQYF
V gene: TRBV12-3/TRBV12-4; J gene: TRBJ2-7; clone size: many; D gene: NA; CDR3 DNA: TGTGCCAGCAGGGGCACACGCCCGCCCTACGAGCAGTACTTC; CDR3 protein: CASRGTRPPYEQYF
V gene: TRBV24-1; J gene: TRBJ1-5; clone size: NA; D gene: NA; CDR3 DNA: TGTGCCACCAGTGAATGGGGCAATCAGCCCCAGCATTTT; CDR3 protein: CATSEWGNQPQHF
V gene: TRBV27; J gene: TRBJ2-7; clone size: NA; D gene: TRBD1; CDR3 DNA: TGTGCCAGCAGTTTATTGGCCACTGGACAGGGACCCTACGAGCAGTACTTC; CDR3 protein: CASSLLATGQGPYEQYF
V gene: TRBV6-2/TRBV6-3; J gene: TRBJ2-7; clone size: once; D gene: TRBD2; CDR3 DNA: TGTGCCAGCAGTTCACCGGGACTAGCTTCCTACGAGCAGTACTTC; CDR3 protein: CASSSPGLASYEQYF
V gene: TRBV20-1; J gene: TRBJ2-3; clone size: few; D gene: NA; CDR3 DNA: TGCAGTGCTAGTAGTTGGGGCACAGATACGCAGTATTTT; CDR3 protein: CSASSWGTDTQYF
V gene: TRBV25-1; J gene: TRBJ2-1; clone size: NA; D gene: TRBD2; CDR3 DNA: TGTGCCAGCGGTAGCGGGATGACCTACAATGAGCAGTTCTTC; CDR3 protein: CASGSGMTYNEQFF